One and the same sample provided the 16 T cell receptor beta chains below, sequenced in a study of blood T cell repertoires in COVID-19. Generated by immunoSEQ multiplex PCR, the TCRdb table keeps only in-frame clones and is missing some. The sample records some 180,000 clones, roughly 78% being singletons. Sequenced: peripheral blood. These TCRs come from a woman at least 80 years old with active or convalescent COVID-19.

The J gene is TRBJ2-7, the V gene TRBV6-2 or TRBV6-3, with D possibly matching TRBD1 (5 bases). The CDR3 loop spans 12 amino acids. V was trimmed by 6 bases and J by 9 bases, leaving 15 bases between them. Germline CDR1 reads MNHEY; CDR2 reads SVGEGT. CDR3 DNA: TGTGCCAGCAGCCCCTACCGACAGTCGCAGTACTTC. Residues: CASSPYRQSQYF.

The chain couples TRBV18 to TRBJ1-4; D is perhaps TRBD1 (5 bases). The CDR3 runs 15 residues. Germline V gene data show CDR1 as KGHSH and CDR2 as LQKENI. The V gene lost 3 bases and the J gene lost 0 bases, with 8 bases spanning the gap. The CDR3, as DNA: TGTGCCAGCTCACCGAGACAGACAACTAATGAAAAACTGTTTTTT. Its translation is CASSPRQTTNEKLFF.

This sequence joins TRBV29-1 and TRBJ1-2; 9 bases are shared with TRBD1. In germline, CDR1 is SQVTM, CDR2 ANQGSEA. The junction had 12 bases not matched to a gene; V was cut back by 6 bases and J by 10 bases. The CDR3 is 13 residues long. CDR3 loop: CSVPSGQGTDYTF. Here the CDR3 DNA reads TGCAGCGTCCCCTCCGGACAGGGGACCGACTACACCTTC.

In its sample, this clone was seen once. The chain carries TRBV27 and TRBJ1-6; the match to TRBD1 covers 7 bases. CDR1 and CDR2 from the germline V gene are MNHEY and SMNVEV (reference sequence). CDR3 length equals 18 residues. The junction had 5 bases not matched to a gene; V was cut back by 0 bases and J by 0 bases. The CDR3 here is CASSLSNRGISYNSPLHF. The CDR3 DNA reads TGTGCCAGCAGTTTATCCAACAGGGGAATCTCCTATAATTCACCCCTCCACTTT.

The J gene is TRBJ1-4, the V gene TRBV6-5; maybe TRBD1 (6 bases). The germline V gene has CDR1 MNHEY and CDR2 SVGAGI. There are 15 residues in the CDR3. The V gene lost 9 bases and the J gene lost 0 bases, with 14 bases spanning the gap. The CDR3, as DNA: TGTGCCAGTGTCAGGGGCCCATCAACTAATGAAAAACTGTTTTTT. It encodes CASVRGPSTNEKLFF.

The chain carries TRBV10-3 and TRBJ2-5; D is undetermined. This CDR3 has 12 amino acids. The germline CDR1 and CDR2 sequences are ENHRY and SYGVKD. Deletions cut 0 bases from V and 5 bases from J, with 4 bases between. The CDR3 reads CAISESSETQYF. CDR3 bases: TGTGCCATCAGTGAGTCGAGCGAGACCCAGTACTTC.

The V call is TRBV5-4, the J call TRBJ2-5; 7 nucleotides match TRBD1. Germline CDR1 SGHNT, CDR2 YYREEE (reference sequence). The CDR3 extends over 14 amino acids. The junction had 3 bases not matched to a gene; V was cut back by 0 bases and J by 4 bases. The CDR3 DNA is TGTGCCAGCAGCTTGGAGGGGGCGGGAGAGACCCAGTACTTC. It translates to CASSLEGAGETQYF.

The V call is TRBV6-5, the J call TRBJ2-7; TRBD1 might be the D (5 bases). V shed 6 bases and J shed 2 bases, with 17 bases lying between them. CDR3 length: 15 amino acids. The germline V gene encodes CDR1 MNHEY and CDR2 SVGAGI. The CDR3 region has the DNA TGTGCCAGCAGCCTTGGGGCGGTCTATGCCTACGAGCAGTACTTC. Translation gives CASSLGAVYAYEQYF.

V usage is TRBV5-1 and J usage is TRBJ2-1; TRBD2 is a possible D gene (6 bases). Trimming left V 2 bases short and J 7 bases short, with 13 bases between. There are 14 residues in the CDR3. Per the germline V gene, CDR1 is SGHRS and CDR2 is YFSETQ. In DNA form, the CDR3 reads TGCGCCAGCAGCTTACCGGGACTGCTGAATGAGCAGTTCTTC. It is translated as CASSLPGLLNEQFF.

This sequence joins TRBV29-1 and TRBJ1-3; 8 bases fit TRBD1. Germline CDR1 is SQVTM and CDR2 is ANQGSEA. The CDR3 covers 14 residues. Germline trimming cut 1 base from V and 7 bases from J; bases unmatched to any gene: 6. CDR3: CSVEGQGAKNTIYF. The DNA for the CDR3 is TGCAGCGTTGAAGGGCAGGGGGCGAAGAACACCATATATTTT.

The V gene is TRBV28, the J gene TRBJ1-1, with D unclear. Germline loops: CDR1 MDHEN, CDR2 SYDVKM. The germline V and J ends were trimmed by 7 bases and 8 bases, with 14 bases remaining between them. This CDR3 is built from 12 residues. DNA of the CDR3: TGTGCCAGCACCCCGGGAGCTAAAGAAGCTTTCTTT. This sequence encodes CASTPGAKEAFF.

The CDR3 nucleotides read TGCGCCAGCAGTGAGTTTAACGGGACACTCTACAATGAGCAGTTCTTC. This encodes CASSEFNGTLYNEQFF. The chain joins TRBV10-1 to TRBJ2-1; weak D call: TRBD1 (6 bases). The CDR3 sequence is 16 residues long. V lost 1 base and J 3 bases, leaving 13 bases between the germline ends. In germline, CDR1 is WNHNN, CDR2 SYGVQD (reference sequence).

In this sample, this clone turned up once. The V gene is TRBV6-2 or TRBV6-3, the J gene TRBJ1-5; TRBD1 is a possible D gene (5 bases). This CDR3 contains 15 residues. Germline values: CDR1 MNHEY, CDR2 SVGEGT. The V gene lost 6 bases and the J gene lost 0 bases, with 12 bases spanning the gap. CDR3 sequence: CASSQNRYSNQPQHF. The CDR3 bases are TGTGCCAGCAGCCAAAACAGGTATAGCAATCAGCCCCAGCATTTT.

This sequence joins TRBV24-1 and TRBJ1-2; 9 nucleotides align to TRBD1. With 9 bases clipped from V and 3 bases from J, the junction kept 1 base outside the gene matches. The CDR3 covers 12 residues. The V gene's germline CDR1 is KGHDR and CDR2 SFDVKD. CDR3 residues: CATGDRDYGYTF. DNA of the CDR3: TGTGCCACCGGGGACAGGGACTATGGCTACACCTTC.

The CDR3 is CASRDRFSTGFF. In DNA, the CDR3 is TGTGCCAGCAGAGACAGGTTTTCGACGGGTTTCTTT. The chain employs TRBV6-5 and TRBJ1-1, with TRBD1 as a possible D gene (6 bases). From germline, CDR1 is MNHEY and CDR2 SVGAGI. The length of the CDR3 is 12 residues. V was clipped by 6 bases and J by 13 bases, with 18 bases between them.

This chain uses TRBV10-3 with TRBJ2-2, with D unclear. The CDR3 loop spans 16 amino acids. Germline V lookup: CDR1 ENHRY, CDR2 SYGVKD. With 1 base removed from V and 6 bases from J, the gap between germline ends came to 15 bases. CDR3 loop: CAISEWVARSSGELFF. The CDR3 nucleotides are TGTGCCATCAGTGAGTGGGTAGCTCGCAGCTCCGGGGAGCTGTTTTTT.